A single T cell receptor (beta chain) is shown here with its context. Its antigen is not yet known. Base qualities were left out, and no much larger clone turns up one base away. TCRbeta CDR3 regions were amplified from genomic DNA using the immunoSEQ Assay, a bias-controlled multiplex PCR. The study's processing was this. The number of nucleated cells in each sample was estimated from the amplification of reference gene primers within the assay. To quantify the absolute abundance of each unique TCRbeta CDR3 rearrangement, sequence reads were collapsed and filtered. For each sample, productive Simpson clonality was calculated as the square root of Simpson's diversity index across productive rearrangements. Held by TCRdb, this immuneACCESS table contains in-frame sequences only and omits some clones. Under half of the omission traces to an unresolved V gene where checked; the cause of the rest is unknown. V and J calls and clone size are given by that table; D and trimming were obtained from the DNA. Within this sample are roughly 400,000 clones, with approximately 90% of them counted one time only. Together, the top ten hold roughly 1.4% of the sample.

Participants in the prospective study were aged about 18 to 100 years, lived in 24 United States geographic areas, and enrolled through a virtual design. To assign participants to cohorts, the prospective study relied on clinical history that participants themselves reported in a screening survey and a study questionnaire. Exposed participants were defined as having been in contact with someone with a PCR-confirmed or clinician-diagnosed COVID-19 case within 2 weeks of study entry. In the prospective study, mobile phlebotomists collected whole blood, serum and a nasopharyngeal or oropharyngeal swab from each participant. Participants in the prospective study had the option to provide additional blood draws and questionnaires over a roughly two-month period. Blood samples from the prospective study were shipped frozen or at room temperature prior to DNA extraction. The CDR3 spans 16 residues, from the cysteine through the phenylalanine. Only the CDR3 portion is preserved as DNA: 48 bases, with reading frame beginning at the first base. V is cut back by 5 bases and J by 7 bases, with 11 bases in the junction unmatched. Reading the germline V gene gives CDR1 SGHTA and CDR2 FQGNSA.

This sample was taken from a study of blood T cell repertoires in COVID-19 (dated by TCRdb to 2019 to 2021). For the wider study: The collaborator samples originated in the United States, Italy and Spain and spanned the acute and convalescent phases of COVID-19. The prospective study material was composed of cDNA or gDNA derived from T cells, B-cell-depleted T cells, or PBMCs. Deeply sampled blood TCRbeta repertoires from subjects exposed to, actively infected with, or recovered from COVID-19 were included in the dataset. The repertoires were made available in a free public database intended to serve as a resource for research on the immune response to SARS-CoV-2. Samples were obtained from the ongoing ImmuneRACE study (first 160 participants) and from over 1,000 subjects provided by 6 global collaborators. Sample metadata almost always included a de-identified subject ID, COVID-19 status, age in years and sex. Where HLA class I and class II types were available, the types were taken from metadata supplied by the sample provider, not from assay-based typing.

On the study overall, not on this receptor specifically: How much clinical and demographic metadata was included differed by source and by participant, and the metadata was provided uncurated.

The sequence came from a woman in her late teens or twenties who had been exposed to COVID-19. Recombination linked TRBV7-2 to TRBJ1-3, with 10 bases matching TRBD1. Material for sequencing was PBMCs or T cells enriched from blood (not recorded which). The CDR3 amino acid sequence is: CASSLRTGGIRNTIYF. The DNA reads as follows: TGTGCCAGCAGCCTTAGGACAGGGGGGATCCGGAACACCATATATTTT.